Listed below are T cell receptor beta chains from one sample, sequenced in a study of blood T cells in healthy people across ages. TCRdb recomputed calls from the 5' RACE reads with MiXCR, one row per CDR3 protein. The table lists about 760,000 distinct CDR3 sequences, 20% to 25% of them singletons. This sample also appeared in a second study, on T cells of mothers and their children.

The sequencing sample was made of blood. The receptors originated from a boy younger than 18 in good health. The CDR3 runs from the conserved cysteine through the conserved F or W. Clone size is not always given. Where it is, it says once, few, many or a class for expanded clones.

V gene	J gene	clone size	CDR3 length	CDR3 protein
TRBV19	TRBJ1-1	few	13	CASSIRRYTEAFF
TRBV28	TRBJ2-3	-	17	CASIPAGGPPRTDTQYF
TRBV27	-	-	14	CASSSWADSYEQYF
TRBV18	TRBJ1-2	few	18	CASSQNPGTGPGYYGYTF
TRBV18	-	-	16	CASSPGPAVRGQEQYF
TRBV4-3	-	-	17	CASSQDLTSGSINEQYF
TRBV7-9	TRBJ2-5	-	13	CASRLTGLETQYF
TRBV12-3/TRBV12-4	TRBJ2-2	many	15	CASDGQGRVTGELFF
TRBV5-1	-	-	15	CASSLGIMAYNEQFF
TRBV29-1	TRBJ1-1	-	12	CSVELGTAEAFF
TRBV4-1	TRBJ1-1	few	14	CASSQLTGRREAFF
TRBV7-3	-	few	15	CASKPTGGAGYEQYF
TRBV20-1	TRBJ1-4	-	15	CSARDGGQGGEKLFF
TRBV7-9	TRBJ2-3	-	15	CASSGRDYFTDTQYF
TRBV3-1	TRBJ2-3	once	15	CASSQDELARLPQYF
TRBV4-2	-	few	14	CASSPQRGSYEQYF
TRBV7-3	TRBJ2-1	few	15	CASSLATSGWNEQFF
TRBV3-1	TRBJ1-5	few	14	CASSQGQGRQPQHF
TRBV27	TRBJ2-5	-	13	CASSMTGEETQYF
TRBV5-1	TRBJ2-7	-	15	CASSLEGQYSYEQYF
TRBV6-2/TRBV6-3	TRBJ1-5	few	15	CASSYSLASNQPQHF
TRBV20-1	TRBJ2-2	few	12	CSARTRTGELFF
TRBV29-1	TRBJ2-1	few	15	CSAQLTGTTYNEQFF
TRBV20-1	TRBJ2-2	-	16	CSASPGLAGDTGELFF
TRBV4-1	-	-	15	CASSPDPGLLYEQYF